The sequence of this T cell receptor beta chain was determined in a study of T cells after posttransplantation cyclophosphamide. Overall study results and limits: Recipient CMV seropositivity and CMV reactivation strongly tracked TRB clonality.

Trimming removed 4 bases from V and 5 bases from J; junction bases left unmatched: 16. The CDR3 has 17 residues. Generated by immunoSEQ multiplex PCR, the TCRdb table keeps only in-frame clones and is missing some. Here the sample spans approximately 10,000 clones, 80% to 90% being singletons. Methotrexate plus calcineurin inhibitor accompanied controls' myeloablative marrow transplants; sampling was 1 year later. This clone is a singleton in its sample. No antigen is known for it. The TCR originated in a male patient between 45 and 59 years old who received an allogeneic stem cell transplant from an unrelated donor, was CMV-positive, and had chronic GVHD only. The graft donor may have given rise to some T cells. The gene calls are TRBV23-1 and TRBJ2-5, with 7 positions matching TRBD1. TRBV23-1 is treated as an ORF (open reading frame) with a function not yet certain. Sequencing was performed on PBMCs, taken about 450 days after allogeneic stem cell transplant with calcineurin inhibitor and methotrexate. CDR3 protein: CASSLRGQNPRGETQYF. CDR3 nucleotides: TGCGCCAGCAGTCTCCGGGGACAGAACCCCCGAGGGGAGACCCAGTACTTC.